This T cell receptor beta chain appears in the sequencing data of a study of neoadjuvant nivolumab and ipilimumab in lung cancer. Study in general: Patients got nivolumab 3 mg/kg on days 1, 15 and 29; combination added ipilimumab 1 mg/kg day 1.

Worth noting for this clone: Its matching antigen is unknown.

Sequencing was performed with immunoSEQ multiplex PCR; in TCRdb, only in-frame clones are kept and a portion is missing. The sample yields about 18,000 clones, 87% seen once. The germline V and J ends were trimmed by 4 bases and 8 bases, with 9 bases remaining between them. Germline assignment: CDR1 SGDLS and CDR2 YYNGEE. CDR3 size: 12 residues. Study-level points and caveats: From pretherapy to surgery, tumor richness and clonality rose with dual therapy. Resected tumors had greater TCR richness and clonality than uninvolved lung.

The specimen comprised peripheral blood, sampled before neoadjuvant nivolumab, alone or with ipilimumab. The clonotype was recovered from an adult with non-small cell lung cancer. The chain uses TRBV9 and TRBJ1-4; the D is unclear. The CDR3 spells CASSLTGEKLFF. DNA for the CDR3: TGTGCCAGCAGCTTAACGGGGGAAAAACTGTTTTTT.